These 5 T cell receptor beta chains originate from one sample sequenced in a study of identifying expanded T cells in peripheral blood. Clones were read by immunoSEQ multiplex PCR, and TCRdb kept only the in-frame ones, dropping some. This table holds approximately 110,000 clones, about 88% found once. The sequencing sample was made of blood. These receptors originate from a person aged 18 to 70 in good health.

This clone appeared a single time. This chain uses TRBV5-8 with TRBJ1-6, with 7 nucleotides matching TRBD1. The V gene end was trimmed by 4 bases and the J gene end by 9 bases; junction bases not matched to a gene: 10. Germline V lookup: CDR1 SGHTS, CDR2 YDEGEE. The CDR3 sequence is 15 residues long. The CDR3 loop reads CASSNRDSVRSPLHF. The CDR3, as DNA: TGTGCCAGCAGCAACCGGGACAGCGTTCGTTCACCCCTCCACTTT.

The CDR3 here is CASSLLGPHNEQFF. CDR3 DNA sequence: TGTGCCAGCAGTCTCCTGGGCCCCCACAATGAGCAGTTCTTC. This chain joins TRBV6-5 and TRBJ2-1; D gene unclear. The germline gives CDR1 MNHEY, CDR2 SVGAGI. This CDR3 contains 14 residues. The V gene lost 5 bases and the J gene lost 5 bases, with 13 bases spanning the gap.

The chain employs TRBV30 and TRBJ1-2; tentatively, D is TRBD1 (5 bases). Germline CDR1 and CDR2: GTSNPN and SVGIG (reference sequence). With 4 bases removed from V and 3 bases from J, the gap between germline ends came to 12 bases. This CDR3 is 13 amino acids long. The CDR3 region is CAWTVGGDYGYTF. DNA for the CDR3: TGTGCCTGGACAGTCGGGGGGGACTATGGCTACACCTTC.

The CDR3 region is CASSSPLASYNEQFF. As DNA, the CDR3 is TGTGCCAGCAGTTCCCCGTTAGCCTCCTACAATGAGCAGTTCTTC. The genes are TRBV27 and TRBJ2-1, with D unclear. Trimming cost V 4 bases and J 0 bases, with 10 bases left between them. The CDR3 covers 15 residues. Per the germline V gene, CDR1 is MNHEY and CDR2 is SMNVEV (reference sequence).

The chain has TRBV7-8 and TRBJ1-3; D not certain. CDR1 and CDR2 (germline): SGHVS, FQNEAQ. There are 15 residues in the CDR3. V was pared by 5 bases and J by 0 bases, with 11 bases between. In DNA form, the CDR3 reads TGTGCCAGCAGCCCTCGGGGATTCTCTGGAAACACCATATATTTT. Translation gives CASSPRGFSGNTIYF.